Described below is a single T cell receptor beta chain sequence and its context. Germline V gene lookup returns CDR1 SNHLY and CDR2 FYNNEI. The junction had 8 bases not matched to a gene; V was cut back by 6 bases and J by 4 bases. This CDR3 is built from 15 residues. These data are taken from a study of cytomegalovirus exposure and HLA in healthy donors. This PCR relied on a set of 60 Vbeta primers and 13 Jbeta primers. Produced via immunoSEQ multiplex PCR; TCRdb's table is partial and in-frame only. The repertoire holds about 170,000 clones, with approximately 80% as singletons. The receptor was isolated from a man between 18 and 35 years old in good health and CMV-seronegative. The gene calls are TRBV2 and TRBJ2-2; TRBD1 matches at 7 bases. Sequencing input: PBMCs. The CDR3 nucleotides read TGTGCCAGCAGCGGTCCCGGGACAGTCACCGGGGAGCTGTTTTTT. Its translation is CASSGPGTVTGELFF.